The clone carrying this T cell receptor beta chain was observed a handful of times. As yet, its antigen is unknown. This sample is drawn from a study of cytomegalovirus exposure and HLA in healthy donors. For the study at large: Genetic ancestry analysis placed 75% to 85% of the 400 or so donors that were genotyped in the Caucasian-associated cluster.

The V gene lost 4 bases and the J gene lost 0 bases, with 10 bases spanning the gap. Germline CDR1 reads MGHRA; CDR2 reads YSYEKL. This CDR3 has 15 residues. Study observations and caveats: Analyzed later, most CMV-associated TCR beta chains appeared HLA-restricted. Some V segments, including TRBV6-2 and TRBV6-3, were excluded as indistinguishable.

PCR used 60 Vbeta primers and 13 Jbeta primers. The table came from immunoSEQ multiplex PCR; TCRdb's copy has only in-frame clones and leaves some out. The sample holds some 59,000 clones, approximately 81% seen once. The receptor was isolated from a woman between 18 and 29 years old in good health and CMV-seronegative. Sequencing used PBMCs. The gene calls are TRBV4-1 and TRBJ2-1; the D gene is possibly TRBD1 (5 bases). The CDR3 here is CASSPQGTSYNEQFF. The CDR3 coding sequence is TGCGCCAGCAGCCCCCAGGGTACCTCCTACAATGAGCAGTTCTTC.